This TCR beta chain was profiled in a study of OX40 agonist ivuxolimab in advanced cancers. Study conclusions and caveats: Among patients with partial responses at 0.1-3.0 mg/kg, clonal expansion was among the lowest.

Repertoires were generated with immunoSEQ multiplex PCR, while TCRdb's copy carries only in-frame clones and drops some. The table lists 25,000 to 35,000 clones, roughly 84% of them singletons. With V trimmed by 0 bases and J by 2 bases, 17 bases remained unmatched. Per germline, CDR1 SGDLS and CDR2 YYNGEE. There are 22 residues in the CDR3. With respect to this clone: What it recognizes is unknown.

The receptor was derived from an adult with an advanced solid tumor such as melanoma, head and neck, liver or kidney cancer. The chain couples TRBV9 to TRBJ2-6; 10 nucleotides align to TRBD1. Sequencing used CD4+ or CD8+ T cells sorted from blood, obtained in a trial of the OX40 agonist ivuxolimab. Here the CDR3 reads CASSVDRGMGGQGSPGANVLTF. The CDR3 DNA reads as TGTGCCAGCAGCGTAGATCGCGGAATGGGGGGACAGGGGAGCCCTGGGGCCAACGTCCTGACTTTC.